What follows are 24 T cell receptor beta chains derived from one specimen sequenced in a study of blood T cells in healthy people across ages. For the second PCR, which ran for 7 to 11 cycles, a sample-barcoded 5' primer and a J-beta primer mix were used. TCRdb recomputed calls from the 5' RACE reads with MiXCR, one row per CDR3 protein. The data hold more than 800,000 distinct CDR3 sequences, with 29% observed a single time. Specimen: blood. The receptors stem from a woman of 80 years or more in good health.

This clonotype has ten or more counts. The rearrangement joins TRBV12-3 or TRBV12-4 to TRBJ1-2, with 8 bases lining up with TRBD1. The CDR3 contains 15 residues. The junction had 8 bases not matched to a gene; V was cut back by 4 bases and J by 4 bases. Here the CDR3 reads CASSSSGTGFYGYTF. Here the CDR3 DNA reads TGTGCCAGCAGTTCATCCGGGACAGGCTTCTATGGCTACACCTTC.

Only one count was recorded for this clonotype. A much more abundant neighbour one base away suggests this may be a read error. The chain uses TRBV2 and TRBJ2-1; 8 bases are shared with TRBD1. The germline V gene encodes CDR1 SNHLY and CDR2 FYNNEI. The V gene end was trimmed by 7 bases and the J gene end by 13 bases; junction bases not matched to a gene: 15. The CDR3 sequence is 14 residues long. For the CDR3, the DNA is TGTGCCAGCACAGCCGACAGGGGTCAAGAGACCCAGTTCTTC. This encodes CASTADRGQETQFF.

J is TRBJ1-3 and V is TRBV7-9, with D maybe TRBD1 (6 bases). The CDR3 extends over 13 amino acids. V was trimmed by 6 bases and J by 2 bases, leaving 8 bases between them. CDR1 is SEHNR and CDR2 is FQNEAQ in the germline V gene (reference sequence). The CDR3 DNA reads as TGTGCCAGCAGGGAGGGGGCTGGAAACACCATATATTTT. Amino acids: CASREGAGNTIYF.

This chain uses TRBV5-1 with TRBJ1-4, with a tentative D call TRBD1 (6 bases). Trimming cost V 0 bases and J 8 bases, with 14 bases left between them. The CDR3 has 15 residues. The germline CDR1 and CDR2 sequences are SGHRS and YFSETQ. Written as DNA, the CDR3 is TGCGCCAGCAGCTTGGAGGTCAGGGGTAAAGAAAAACTGTTTTTT. This sequence encodes CASSLEVRGKEKLFF.

About this clonotype: Mismatch with germline at one junction end may stem from a read error. The CDR3 reads CTISERGARGNEQYF. CDR3 in DNA: TGTACCATCAGTGAGCGGGGGGCCAGGGGCAATGAGCAGTACTTC. The V gene is TRBV10-3, the J gene TRBJ2-7; TRBD2 agrees at 9 bases. CDR3 length: 15 amino acids. Per the germline V gene, CDR1 is ENHRY and CDR2 is SYGVKD.

This clonotype has ten or more counts. V is TRBV7-2 and J is TRBJ1-5; no definite D call. Germline V gives CDR1 SGHTA, CDR2 FQGNSA. Trimming took off 1 base at V and 3 bases at J, with 10 bases between the two ends. The CDR3 length is 15 residues. The CDR3 coding sequence is TGTGCCAGCAGCTTAGGCAGGCAAGTCAATCAGCCCCAGCATTTT. The encoded protein is CASSLGRQVNQPQHF.

V and J are TRBV27 and TRBJ2-4; 7 bases line up with TRBD2. Germline CDR1 and CDR2: MNHEY and SMNVEV (reference sequence). CDR3 length: 14 residues. Trimming took 2 bases from V and 13 from J; bases not matched to a gene: 11. The CDR3 protein is CASSLGGSRWEQYF. The CDR3 nucleotides read TGTGCCAGCAGTTTAGGCGGGAGTCGGTGGGAGCAGTACTTC.

This clonotype has a handful of counts. Written as DNA, the CDR3 is TGCGCCAGCAGCCACGGTAGGGGGCGCGCCTATGGCTACACCTTC. The encoded protein is CASSHGRGRAYGYTF. V gene TRBV4-3 combines with J gene TRBJ1-2; 7 bases map to TRBD1. Per the germline V gene, CDR1 is LGHNA and CDR2 is YSLEER. The ends lost 3 bases at V and 4 bases at J; junction bases unmatched: 8. The CDR3 has 15 amino acids.

This clonotype was observed many times. The V and J genes are TRBV6-1 and TRBJ2-1, with D maybe TRBD2 (6 bases). The V end lost 1 base, the J end lost 3 bases, and 10 bases lay between the germline ends. The V gene's germline CDR1 is MNHNS and CDR2 SASEGT. This CDR3 has 15 residues. CDR3: CASSEGTTVYNEQFF. The CDR3 DNA sequence: TGTGCCAGCAGTGAAGGGACTACGGTCTACAATGAGCAGTTCTTC.

This clonotype is categorized as medium-sized. This CDR3 reads CASRDSGGRSYNEQFF. Written as DNA, the CDR3 is TGTGCCAGCAGGGACAGCGGGGGCCGCTCCTACAATGAGCAGTTCTTC. The chain is built from TRBV11-2 and TRBJ2-1, with 8 bases lining up with TRBD2. The trim removed 6 bases at V and 0 bases at J, leaving 7 bases unmatched. Germline loops: CDR1 SGHAT, CDR2 FQNNGV. CDR3 length: 16 amino acids.

This clonotype was seen a handful of times. The V call is TRBV3-1, the J call TRBJ2-7, with TRBD1 matching 7 bases. With V trimmed by 0 bases and J by 7 bases, 15 bases remained unmatched. Germline V gene data show CDR1 as LGHDT and CDR2 as YNNKEL (reference sequence). The CDR3 contains 17 residues. In DNA form, the CDR3 reads TGTGCCAGCAGCCAAGATCCCCCAGGGGGAAGGGGTAATGAGCAGTACTTC. This translates into CASSQDPPGGRGNEQYF.

This clonotype was counted only a few times. The J gene is TRBJ2-1, the V gene TRBV7-6; either TRBD1 or TRBD2 may supply D (6 bases each). Germline V gives CDR1 SGHVS, CDR2 FNYEAQ. Trimming shortened V by 1 base and J by 7 bases, and 14 bases separated the two germline ends. The CDR3 runs 15 residues. CDR3 nucleotide sequence: TGTGCCAGCAGCTTAGGGGGGGCCGGATTGAATGAGCAGTTCTTC. It yields the protein CASSLGGAGLNEQFF.

This clonotype has just a few counts. This chain links TRBV7-2 with TRBJ1-5; no definite D call. Germline CDR1 reads SGHTA; CDR2 reads FQGNSA. V lost 2 bases, J lost 4 bases, and 6 bases lay in between. The CDR3 contains 13 residues. The CDR3 sequence is CASSLLWNQPQHF. The CDR3 DNA is TGTGCCAGCAGCTTACTCTGGAATCAGCCCCAGCATTTT.

This clonotype has at least ten counts. This CDR3 is CASSFGTNYNEQFF. CDR3 DNA sequence: TGTGCCAGCAGTTTCGGGACAAACTACAATGAGCAGTTCTTC. V gene TRBV6-2 or TRBV6-3 combines with J gene TRBJ2-1; D is perhaps TRBD1 (6 bases). The CDR3 consists of 14 residues. Trimming left V 4 bases short and J 3 bases short, with 10 bases between. Germline V gene lookup returns CDR1 MNHEY and CDR2 SVGEGT.

Only a few counts were recorded for this clonotype. The CDR3 bases are TGCGCCAGCAGTCGAGACAGGGATGTCAGTGAAGCTTTCTTT. Protein product: CASSRDRDVSEAFF. The chain is built from TRBV5-1 and TRBJ1-1, with 7 bases matching TRBD1. Unmatched junction bases numbered 11, after V lost 5 bases and J lost 7 bases. The CDR3 covers 14 residues. CDR1 SGHRS and CDR2 YFSETQ come from the germline V gene. Complete variable domain (other parts from reference TRBV5-1 and TRBJ1-1): KAGVTQTPRYLIKTRGQQVTLSCSPISGHRSVSWYQQTPGQGLQFLFEYFSETQRNKGNFPGRFSGRQFSNSRSEMNVSTLELGDSALYLCASSRDRDVSEAFFGQGTRLTVV.

The V gene is TRBV28, the J gene TRBJ2-5; a possible D gene is TRBD1 (7 bases). Germline assignment: CDR1 MDHEN and CDR2 SYDVKM. V was clipped by 6 bases and J by 5 bases, with 13 bases between them. The CDR3 covers 13 residues. In DNA, the CDR3 is TGTGCCAGCAGCACAGGGGAGGACGAGACCCAGTACTTC. It specifies CASSTGEDETQYF.

This clonotype was detected ten times or more. A read error is possible here, since a much larger clone lies one base away. The V gene is TRBV7-2, the J gene TRBJ2-1, with TRBD2 matching 8 bases. CDR3 length equals 13 residues. Germline CDR1 SGHTA, CDR2 FQGNSA. V shed 7 bases and J 8 bases; nucleotides not matched to a gene: 7. The CDR3 DNA reads TGTGCCAGCATGCGGGGGGTGGGCTATGAGCAGTTCTTC. Translation: CASMRGVGYEQFF. Full variable domain (remainder filled in from reference TRBV7-2 and TRBJ2-1): GAGVSQSPSNKVTEKGKDVELRCDPISGHTALYWYRQSLGQGLEFLIYFQGNSAPDKSGLPSDRFSAERTGGSVSTLTIQRTQQEDSAVYLCASMRGVGYEQFFGPGTRLTVL.

The chain uses TRBV7-2 and TRBJ2-1; the D is unclear. Germline-derived CDR1 and CDR2 are SGHTA and FQGNSA. V was shortened by 2 bases and J by 7 bases, with 18 bases between the two germline ends. This CDR3 comprises 16 residues. The CDR3 DNA sequence: TGTGCCAGCAGCTTATATGACCCGACCCTACTTAATGAGCAGTTCTTC. Its protein is CASSLYDPTLLNEQFF.

This clonotype was seen only a few times. This may arise from a read error, as a much more abundant clone is one base away. The rearrangement links TRBV9 to TRBJ2-1; 12 nucleotides align to TRBD2. The end of the DNA is better explained by TRBJ2-7, so the J call may be wrong. This CDR3 comprises 17 residues. CDR1 is SGDLS and CDR2 is YYNGEE in the germline V gene. The CDR3 here is CASSSRLAGEPYNEQYF. DNA for the CDR3: TGTGCCAGCAGCTCCCGACTAGCGGGGGAACCCTACAATGAGCAGTACTTC.

The J gene is TRBJ2-1, the V gene TRBV20-1, with 7 positions matching TRBD1. Per germline, CDR1 DFQATT and CDR2 SNEGSKA (reference sequence). The CDR3 is 14 residues long. CDR3 nucleotide sequence: TGCAATGCCCCCGACAGGGCAACCTACAATGAGCAGTTCTTC. Protein sequence: CNAPDRATYNEQFF.

The chain has TRBV4-2 and TRBJ2-1, with a weak D call TRBD2 (6 bases). Trimming took 0 bases from V and 7 from J, leaving 13 bases between them. From germline, CDR1 is LGHNA and CDR2 YNFKEQ. This CDR3 is built from 15 residues. As DNA, the CDR3 is TGTGCCAGCAGCCAAGAAGGATCAGGGAGGAATGAGCAGTTCTTC. Translating it yields CASSQEGSGRNEQFF.

There are many counts of this clonotype. This sequence joins TRBV9 and TRBJ2-3, with D possibly being TRBD2 (7 bases). This CDR3 is built from 18 residues. Germline lookup yields CDR1 SGDLS and CDR2 YYNGEE. The V end lost 3 bases, the J end lost 5 bases, and 25 bases lay between the germline ends. CDR3: CASSGPLLKGGLEDTQYF. CDR3 in DNA: TGTGCCAGCAGCGGCCCCCTCCTTAAGGGGGGGCTGGAAGATACGCAGTATTTT.

V gene TRBV6-2 or TRBV6-3 combines with J gene TRBJ1-1; D gene uncertain. The CDR3 consists of 16 residues. Germline loops: CDR1 MNHEY, CDR2 SVGEGT. V lost 4 bases and J lost 0, with 15 bases in between. The CDR3 sequence is CASSFPQGKLNTEAFF. The CDR3 DNA is TGTGCCAGCAGTTTCCCCCAAGGGAAGTTGAACACTGAAGCTTTCTTT.

The chain links TRBV7-9 to TRBJ2-4; D is unclear. V lost 1 base and J 11 bases, leaving 15 bases between the germline ends. The CDR3 is 14 residues long. Germline values: CDR1 SEHNR, CDR2 FQNEAQ (reference sequence). CDR3 residues: CASSLDTVPGVQYF. The CDR3 DNA reads as TGTGCCAGCAGCTTAGACACTGTCCCAGGCGTTCAGTACTTC.